This entry features one T cell receptor (beta chain) sequence. The sample is drawn from a study of blood T cell repertoires in COVID-19. Study-level information: The United States, Italy and Spain supplied acute and convalescent COVID-19 samples. T cells, B-cell-depleted T cells, or PBMCs supplied cDNA or gDNA.

Under the authors' procedure: Reference gene primer amplification gave estimated nucleated cell counts. Method: immunoSEQ multiplex PCR; TCRdb's copy keeps in-frame clones and lacks some. V and J calls and clone size are as listed in that table; D and trimming were resolved from the DNA. The data show approximately 100,000 clones, with 91% seen just once and roughly 17% held by the top ten. The CDR3 sequence is 11 residues long. Germline V lookup: CDR1 MNHEY, CDR2 SVGAGI. Trimming removed 5 bases from V and 4 bases from J, with 4 bases in between. The chain couples TRBV6-5 to TRBJ2-3; no clear D. The sample consisted of peripheral blood. This receptor was identified in a man aged 50-59 years with acute or convalescent COVID-19. CDR3 loop: CASSHADTQYF. CDR3 bases: TGTGCCAGCAGTCATGCAGATACGCAGTATTTT.